These 25 T cell receptor beta chains share one sample of origin, sequenced in a study of CD8+ T cells in alopecia areata. Following extraction, RNA underwent reverse transcription to cDNA, which served as the sequencing template. The data were produced by immunoSEQ multiplex PCR, yet TCRdb's version contains in-frame clones alone and is incomplete. This table holds roughly 200,000 clones, about 55% found once. The sample's treatment: oral pan-JAK inhibitor, 5-10 mg twice daily. The sequencing here drew on CD8+ T cells sorted from blood, taken at week 24, from a patient treated with tofacitinib. The receptors shown here come from a human donor with alopecia areata.

The chain uses TRBV4-3 and TRBJ2-3; no firm D call. The V and J ends lost 0 bases and 2 bases respectively, with 9 bases between them. The germline CDR1 and CDR2 sequences are LGHNA and YSLEER. CDR3 length: 15 amino acids. The CDR3 region is CASSQDIAYTDTQYF. The CDR3 bases are TGCGCCAGCAGCCAAGATATCGCCTACACAGATACGCAGTATTTT.

This sequence joins TRBV7-9 and TRBJ1-1; a possible D gene is TRBD1 (6 bases). The V and J ends lost 2 bases and 3 bases respectively, with 10 bases between them. Germline loops: CDR1 SEHNR, CDR2 FQNEAQ (reference sequence). The CDR3 runs to 14 residues. As DNA, the CDR3 is TGTGCCAGCAGCTTATCAGGGGCAGACACTGAAGCTTTCTTT. The encoded protein is CASSLSGADTEAFF.

This sequence joins TRBV13 and TRBJ1-1; D gene uncertain. CDR1 and CDR2 from the germline V gene are PRHDT and FYEKMQ (reference sequence). The V end lost 7 bases, the J end lost 6 bases, and 9 bases lay between the germline ends. This CDR3 is built from 11 residues. DNA for the CDR3: TGTGCCAGCACCCCCGGGCCTGAAGCTTTCTTT. Translation gives CASTPGPEAFF.

The chain uses TRBV19 and TRBJ1-5; D may be TRBD1 (6 bases). V was clipped by 6 bases and J by 0 bases, with 9 bases between them. This CDR3 is 14 amino acids long. Looked up from germline, CDR1 is LNHDA and CDR2 is SQIVND (reference sequence). CDR3 protein: CASRTGGSNQPQHF. The DNA of the CDR3 is TGTGCCAGTAGGACAGGAGGTAGCAATCAGCCCCAGCATTTT.

The rearrangement uses TRBV9 and TRBJ2-7; D remains unclear. CDR3 length: 13 residues. V was shortened by 0 bases and J by 2 bases, with 6 bases between the two germline ends. The germline V gene encodes CDR1 SGDLS and CDR2 YYNGEE. The CDR3 protein is CASSVGATYEQYF. The CDR3 DNA reads as TGTGCCAGCAGCGTAGGGGCGACCTACGAGCAGTACTTC.

The chain couples TRBV21-1 to TRBJ2-7; TRBD2 is the table's D call and was not checked against the DNA. TRBV21-1 is an annotated pseudogene. The CDR3 runs to 17 residues. In DNA, the CDR3 is TGTGCCAGCAGCAGGGAGGGGCGCCCAACGGGATCCTACGAGCAGTACTTC. It encodes CASSREGRPTGSYEQYF.

There are a few counts of this clone. The rearrangement joins TRBV19 to TRBJ1-1, with TRBD1 matching 9 bases. The CDR3 length is 17 residues. Germline V CDR1 and CDR2: LNHDA, SQIVND (reference sequence). After removal of 4 bases from V and 0 bases from J, the junction contained 9 bases not matched to a gene. The CDR3: CASSTRQGGPMNTEAFF. For the CDR3, the DNA is TGTGCCAGTAGTACCAGACAGGGGGGCCCCATGAACACTGAAGCTTTCTTT.

This rearrangement joins TRBV29-1 to TRBJ1-1; D is uncertain. With 5 bases removed from V and 5 bases from J, the gap between germline ends came to 6 bases. This CDR3 spans 10 amino acids. CDR1 is SQVTM and CDR2 is ANQGSEA in the germline V gene. In nucleotides, the CDR3 is TGCAGCGTTATGCAGACTGAAGCTTTCTTT. Translation gives CSVMQTEAFF.

J is TRBJ1-5 and V is TRBV5-6; no clear D gene. The germline V gene has CDR1 SGHDT and CDR2 YYEEEE. The CDR3 totals 15 residues. Trimming left V 0 bases short and J 2 bases short, with 9 bases between. CDR3 residues: CASSLGGYGNQPQHF. CDR3 nucleotide sequence: TGTGCCAGCAGCTTGGGGGGTTATGGCAATCAGCCCCAGCATTTT.

V usage is TRBV19 and J usage is TRBJ1-1; D is perhaps TRBD1 (5 bases). Trimming took off 8 bases at V and 4 bases at J, with 20 bases between the two ends. The CDR3 has 15 amino acids. Germline V gene data show CDR1 as LNHDA and CDR2 as SQIVND (reference sequence). Here the CDR3 DNA reads TGTGCCAGTTCCGGGGCGCAGGGTAGGGCCACTGAAGCTTTCTTT. This codes for CASSGAQGRATEAFF.

The CDR3 sequence is CAWSGGGGANTQYF. For the CDR3, the DNA is TGTGCCTGGAGTGGTGGCGGGGGGGCGAATACGCAGTATTTT. This chain joins TRBV30 and TRBJ2-3, with 9 nucleotides matching TRBD2. Germline CDR1 and CDR2: GTSNPN and SVGIG (reference sequence). CDR3 length: 14 residues. The ends lost 1 base at V and 7 bases at J; junction bases unmatched: 6.

The chain has TRBV10-3 and TRBJ2-5; D call uncertain. Judging by the DNA end, TRBJ2-7 fits better; the J call may be wrong. CDR1 and CDR2 (germline): ENHRY, SYGVKD. The CDR3 is 14 residues long. In DNA, the CDR3 is TGTGCCATCGCCCCTGGGAATGGGGCCTACGAGCAGTACTTC. Translating gives CAIAPGNGAYEQYF.

This clone has just a few counts. The rearrangement joins TRBV25-1 to TRBJ1-1; no definite D call. The CDR3 contains 14 residues. Trimming removed 5 bases at V and 3 bases at J, with 13 bases between. CDR1 is MGHDK, CDR2 SYGVNS, per germline. In nucleotides, the CDR3 is TGTGCCAGCAGTAAGGACGGCCTGGACACTGAAGCTTTCTTT. Amino acids: CASSKDGLDTEAFF.

The chain is built from TRBV7-3 and TRBJ2-1, with D uncertain. CDR1 and CDR2 from the germline V gene are SGHTA and FQGTGA. V was cut by 4 bases and J by 7 bases, with 11 bases left in between. This CDR3 spans 13 amino acids. The CDR3 here is CASSYENGNEQFF. The CDR3 bases are TGTGCCAGCAGCTACGAGAATGGGAATGAGCAGTTCTTC.

The V call is TRBV7-9, the J call TRBJ1-2, with D tentatively TRBD1 (6 bases). Trimming removed 9 bases at V and 2 bases at J, with 10 bases between. Per the germline V gene, CDR1 is SEHNR and CDR2 is FQNEAQ (reference sequence). The CDR3 is 12 residues long. The CDR3 DNA follows: TGTGCCAGTACGGGGGGCAACTATGGCTACACCTTC. Protein sequence: CASTGGNYGYTF.

This clone was detected only a few times. The chain recombines TRBV29-1 with TRBJ2-5; D possibly corresponds to TRBD2 (6 bases). Trimming removed 2 bases at V and 3 bases at J, with 13 bases between. The CDR3 runs to 14 residues. From germline, CDR1 is SQVTM and CDR2 ANQGSEA. The CDR3 protein is CSVERAGEEETQYF. CDR3 nucleotides: TGCAGCGTTGAACGGGCTGGGGAGGAAGAGACCCAGTACTTC.

This clone came up a few times. The chain has TRBV30 and TRBJ2-7; D gene unclear. In germline, CDR1 is GTSNPN, CDR2 SVGIG (reference sequence). The CDR3 runs 12 residues. Trimming took 2 bases from V and 1 from J, leaving 6 bases between them. CDR3 region: CAWSSQSYEQYF. The CDR3 nucleotides are TGTGCCTGGAGTAGCCAGTCCTACGAGCAGTACTTC. The entire variable domain, with the rest obtained from reference TRBV30 and TRBJ2-7, is as follows: SQTIHQWPATLVQPVGSPLSLECTVEGTSNPNLYWYRQAAGRGLQLLFYSVGIGQISSEVPQNLSASRPQDRQFILSSKKLLLSDSGFYLCAWSSQSYEQYFGPGTRLTVT.

The chain joins TRBV2 to TRBJ2-5; perhaps TRBD1 as D (5 bases). V was cut by 6 bases and J by 3 bases, with 14 bases left in between. CDR3 length: 14 amino acids. Germline CDR1 is SNHLY and CDR2 is FYNNEI. DNA of the CDR3: TGTGCCAGCAGCCTCCGACTCAGGGAAGAGACCCAGTACTTC. Protein product: CASSLRLREETQYF. Filled out from reference TRBV2 and TRBJ2-5, the complete variable domain reads EPEVTQTPSHQVTQMGQEVILRCVPISNHLYFYWYRQILGQKVEFLVSFYNNEISEKSEIFDDQFSVERPDGSNFTLKIRSTKLEDSAMYFCASSLRLREETQYFGPGTRLLVL.

CDR3 DNA sequence: TGTGCCAGCAGTTCGGCCGCAGGGGATCAGCCCCAGCATTTT. Translation: CASSSAAGDQPQHF. The rearrangement uses TRBV27 and TRBJ1-5, with TRBD1 as a possible D gene (6 bases). V gave up 4 bases and J gave up 5 bases, with 12 bases separating them. This CDR3 is built from 14 residues. Germline CDR1 MNHEY, CDR2 SMNVEV (reference sequence).

CDR3 protein: CSVEDRQGRGSYEQYF. The CDR3 DNA reads as TGCAGCGTTGAAGATCGTCAGGGCCGTGGCTCCTACGAGCAGTACTTC. This chain uses TRBV29-1 with TRBJ2-7, with TRBD1 as a possible D gene (5 bases). The CDR3 contains 16 residues. The germline CDR1 and CDR2 sequences are SQVTM and ANQGSEA. Deletions cut 0 bases from V and 0 bases from J, with 15 bases between.

The chain employs TRBV29-1 and TRBJ2-7, with a tentative D call TRBD2 (5 bases). V dropped 3 bases and J dropped 7 bases, with 13 bases sitting between them. The CDR3 has 12 residues. CDR1 is SQVTM, CDR2 ANQGSEA, per germline. CDR3 sequence reads: CSVETEAWEQYF. CDR3 in DNA: TGCAGCGTTGAGACGGAGGCCTGGGAGCAGTACTTC.

As to this clone: The sample holds other DNA sequences that translate to the same CDR3. This sequence joins TRBV2 and TRBJ1-1; D is unresolved. CDR1 SNHLY and CDR2 FYNNEI come from the germline V gene. The CDR3 loop spans 12 amino acids. With 4 bases removed from V and 1 base from J, the gap between germline ends came to 4 bases. The CDR3 sequence: CASSAANTEAFF. CDR3 DNA: TGTGCCAGCAGTGCTGCGAACACTGAAGCTTTCTTT.

The chain employs TRBV29-1 and TRBJ1-6, with unresolved D. The V end was cut by 7 bases, the J end by 7 bases, with 8 bases between. In germline, CDR1 is SQVTM, CDR2 ANQGSEA. The CDR3 consists of 11 residues. Written as DNA, the CDR3 is TGCAGCGCTCAACAGAATTCACCCCTCCACTTT. Residues: CSAQQNSPLHF.

The gene calls are TRBV4-2 and TRBJ2-2; possible D gene TRBD2, 7 bases. Germline V gene data show CDR1 as LGHNA and CDR2 as YNFKEQ. CDR3 size: 18 residues. The V end was cut by 0 bases, the J end by 5 bases, with 19 bases between. CDR3 DNA: TGTGCCAGCAGCCAAGAGACCGGGGGGCTCCCTTTTACCGGGGAGCTGTTTTTT. The encoded protein is CASSQETGGLPFTGELFF.

This clone was recorded a few times. V usage is TRBV9 and J usage is TRBJ1-2; 7 bases line up with TRBD1. The CDR3 has 14 residues. Germline CDR1 reads SGDLS; CDR2 reads YYNGEE. V shed 6 bases, J shed 6 bases, and the junction held 11 bases outside the gene matches. The DNA for the CDR3 is TGTGCCAGCACCGCCTCCGGGACAGTCGATGGCTACACCTTC. Residues: CASTASGTVDGYTF.